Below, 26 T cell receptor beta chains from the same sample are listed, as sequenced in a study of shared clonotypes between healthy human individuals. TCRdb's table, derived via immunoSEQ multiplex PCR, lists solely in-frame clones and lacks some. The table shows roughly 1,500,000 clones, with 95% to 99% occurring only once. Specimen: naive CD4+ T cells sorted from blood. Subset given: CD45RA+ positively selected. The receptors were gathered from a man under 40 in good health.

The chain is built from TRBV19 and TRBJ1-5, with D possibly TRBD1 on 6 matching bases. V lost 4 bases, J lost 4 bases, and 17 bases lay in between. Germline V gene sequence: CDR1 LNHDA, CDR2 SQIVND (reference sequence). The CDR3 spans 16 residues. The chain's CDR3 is CASSTQDRSLNQPQHF. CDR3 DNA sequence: TGTGCCAGTAGTACTCAAGACAGGTCCTTAAATCAGCCCCAGCATTTT.

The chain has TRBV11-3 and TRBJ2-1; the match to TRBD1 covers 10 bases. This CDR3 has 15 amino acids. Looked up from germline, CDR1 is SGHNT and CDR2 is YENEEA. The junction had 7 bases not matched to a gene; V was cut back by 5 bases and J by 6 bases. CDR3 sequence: CASSLRQGAFNEQFF. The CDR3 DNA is TGTGCCAGCAGCCTCCGACAGGGGGCTTTCAATGAGCAGTTCTTC.

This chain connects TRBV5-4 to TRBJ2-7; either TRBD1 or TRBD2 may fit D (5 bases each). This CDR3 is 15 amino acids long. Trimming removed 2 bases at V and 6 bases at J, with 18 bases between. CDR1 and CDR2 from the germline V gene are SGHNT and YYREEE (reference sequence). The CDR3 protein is CASSLWDLKKGEQYF. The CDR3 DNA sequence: TGTGCCAGCAGCTTATGGGACCTTAAAAAGGGCGAGCAGTACTTC.

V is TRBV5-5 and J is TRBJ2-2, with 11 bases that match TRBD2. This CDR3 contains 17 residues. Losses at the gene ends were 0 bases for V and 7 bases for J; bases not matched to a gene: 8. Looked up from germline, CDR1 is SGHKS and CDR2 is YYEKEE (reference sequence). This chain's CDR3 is CASSLALGLAGLGELFF. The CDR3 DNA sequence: TGTGCCAGCAGCTTGGCCCTAGGACTAGCGGGTCTCGGGGAGCTGTTTTTT.

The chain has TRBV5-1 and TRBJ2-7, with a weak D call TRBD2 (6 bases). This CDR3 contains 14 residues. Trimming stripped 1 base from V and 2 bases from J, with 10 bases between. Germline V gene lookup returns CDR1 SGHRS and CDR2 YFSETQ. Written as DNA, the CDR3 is TGCGCCAGCAGCTTGCTGGGAGGCACCTACGAGCAGTACTTC. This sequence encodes CASSLLGGTYEQYF.

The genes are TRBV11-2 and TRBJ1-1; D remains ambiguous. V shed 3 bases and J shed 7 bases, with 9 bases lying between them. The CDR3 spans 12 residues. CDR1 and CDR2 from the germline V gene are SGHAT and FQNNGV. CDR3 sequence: CASSFPHSEAFF. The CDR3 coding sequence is TGTGCCAGCAGCTTCCCTCACAGTGAAGCTTTCTTT.

CDR3 DNA: TGTGCCAGCAGCTCGAGGGGGGGAGCAGGTGAGCAGTTCTTC. Amino acids: CASSSRGGAGEQFF. The chain joins TRBV5-4 to TRBJ2-1; possible D gene TRBD2, 7 bases. Trimming removed 3 bases at V and 9 bases at J, with 16 bases between. The CDR3 spans 14 residues. Looked up from germline, CDR1 is SGHNT and CDR2 is YYREEE (reference sequence).

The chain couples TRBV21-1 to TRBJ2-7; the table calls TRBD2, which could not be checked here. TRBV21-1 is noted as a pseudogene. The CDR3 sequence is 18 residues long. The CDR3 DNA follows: TGTGCCAGCAGCGGGTGTCCGGGAGGGCCAGGGGCCCTCACCGAGCAGTACTTC. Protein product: CASSGCPGGPGALTEQYF.

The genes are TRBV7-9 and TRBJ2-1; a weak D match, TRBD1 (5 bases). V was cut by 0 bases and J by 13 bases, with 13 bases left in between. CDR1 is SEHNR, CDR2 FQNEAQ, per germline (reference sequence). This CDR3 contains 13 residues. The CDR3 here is CASSLAGRGKQFF. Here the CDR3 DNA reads TGTGCCAGCAGCTTAGCGGGAAGGGGTAAACAGTTCTTC.

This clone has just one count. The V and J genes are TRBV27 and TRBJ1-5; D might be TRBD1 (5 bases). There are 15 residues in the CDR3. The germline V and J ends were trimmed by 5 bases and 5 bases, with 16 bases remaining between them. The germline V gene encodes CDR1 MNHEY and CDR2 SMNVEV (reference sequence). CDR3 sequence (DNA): TGTGCCAGCAGTCCCCTCGGGGACTGGGATCAGCCCCAGCATTTT. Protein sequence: CASSPLGDWDQPQHF.

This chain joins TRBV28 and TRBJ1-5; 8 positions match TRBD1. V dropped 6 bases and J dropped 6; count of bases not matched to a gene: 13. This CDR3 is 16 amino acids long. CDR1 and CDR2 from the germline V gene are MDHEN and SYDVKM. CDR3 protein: CASRPPGQGKGQPQHF. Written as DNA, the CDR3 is TGTGCCAGCAGACCCCCCGGACAGGGAAAGGGTCAGCCCCAGCATTTT.

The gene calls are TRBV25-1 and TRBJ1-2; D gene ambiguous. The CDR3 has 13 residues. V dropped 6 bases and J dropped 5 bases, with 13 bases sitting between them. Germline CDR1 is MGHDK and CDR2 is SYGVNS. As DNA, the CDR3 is TGTGCCAGCAGCCTAACGGGCAGATATGGCTACACCTTC. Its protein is CASSLTGRYGYTF.

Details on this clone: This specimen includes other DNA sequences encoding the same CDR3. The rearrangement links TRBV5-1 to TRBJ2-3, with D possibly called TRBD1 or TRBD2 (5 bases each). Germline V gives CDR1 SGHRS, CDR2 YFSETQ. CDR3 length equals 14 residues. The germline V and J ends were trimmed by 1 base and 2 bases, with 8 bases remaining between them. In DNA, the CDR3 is TGCGCCAGCAGCTTGCAGGGACCCACAGATACGCAGTATTTT. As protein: CASSLQGPTDTQYF.

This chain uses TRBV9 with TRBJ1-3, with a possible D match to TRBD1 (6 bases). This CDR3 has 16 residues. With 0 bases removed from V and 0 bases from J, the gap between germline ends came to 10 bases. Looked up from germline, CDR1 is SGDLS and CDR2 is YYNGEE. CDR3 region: CASSVGRDNSGNTIYF. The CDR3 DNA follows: TGTGCCAGCAGCGTAGGCAGGGACAACTCTGGAAACACCATATATTTT.

This CDR3 is CATSGELNTEAFF. The DNA of the CDR3 is TGTGCCACCTCAGGGGAGCTGAACACTGAAGCTTTCTTT. This chain links TRBV2 with TRBJ1-1; D is perhaps TRBD1 (6 bases). V was pared by 10 bases and J by 0 bases, with 12 bases between. The CDR3 has 13 amino acids. Germline V gives CDR1 SNHLY, CDR2 FYNNEI.

The CDR3 loop reads CASSFRQGYGYTF. For the CDR3, the DNA is TGTGCCAGCAGCTTCCGCCAGGGGTATGGCTACACCTTC. V gene TRBV7-3 combines with J gene TRBJ1-2; D is perhaps TRBD1 (6 bases). Germline CDR1 and CDR2: SGHTA and FQGTGA. V lost 3 bases to trimming and J lost 5 bases, with 10 bases between them. The CDR3 spans 13 residues.

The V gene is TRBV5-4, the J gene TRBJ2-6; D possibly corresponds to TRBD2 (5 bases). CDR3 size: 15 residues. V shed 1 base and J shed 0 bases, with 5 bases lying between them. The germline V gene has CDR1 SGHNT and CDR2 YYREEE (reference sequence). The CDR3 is CASSLRGSGANVLTF. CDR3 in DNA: TGTGCCAGCAGCTTGCGGGGCTCTGGGGCCAACGTCCTGACTTTC.

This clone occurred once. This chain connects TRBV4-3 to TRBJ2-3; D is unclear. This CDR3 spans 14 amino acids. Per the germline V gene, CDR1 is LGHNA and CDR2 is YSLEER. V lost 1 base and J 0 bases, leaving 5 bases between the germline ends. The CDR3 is CASSQGVSTDTQYF. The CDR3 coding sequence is TGCGCCAGCAGCCAAGGGGTCAGCACAGATACGCAGTATTTT.

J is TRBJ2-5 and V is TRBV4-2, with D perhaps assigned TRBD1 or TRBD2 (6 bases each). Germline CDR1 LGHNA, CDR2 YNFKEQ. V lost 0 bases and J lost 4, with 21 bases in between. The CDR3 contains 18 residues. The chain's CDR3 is CASSQDPSGGIRGETQYF. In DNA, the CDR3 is TGTGCCAGCAGCCAAGATCCCTCTGGCGGGATCAGGGGAGAGACCCAGTACTTC.

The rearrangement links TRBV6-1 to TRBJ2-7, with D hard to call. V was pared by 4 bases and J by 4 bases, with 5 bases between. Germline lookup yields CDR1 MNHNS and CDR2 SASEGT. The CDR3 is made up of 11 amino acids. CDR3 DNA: TGTGCCAGCAGTGCCCTTTACGAGCAGTACTTC. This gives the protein CASSALYEQYF.

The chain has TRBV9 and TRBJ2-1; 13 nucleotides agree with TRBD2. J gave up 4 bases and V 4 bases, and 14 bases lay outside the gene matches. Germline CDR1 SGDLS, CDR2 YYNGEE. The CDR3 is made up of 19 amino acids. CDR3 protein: CASSSPGLAGPTLYNEQFF. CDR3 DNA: TGTGCCAGCAGCTCCCCGGGACTAGCGGGACCAACCCTTTACAATGAGCAGTTCTTC.

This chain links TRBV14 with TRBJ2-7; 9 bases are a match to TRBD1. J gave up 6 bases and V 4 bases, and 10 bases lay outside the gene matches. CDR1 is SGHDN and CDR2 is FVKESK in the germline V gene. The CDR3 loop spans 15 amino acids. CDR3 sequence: CASSLRTGAAAEQYF. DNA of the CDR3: TGTGCCAGCAGCCTACGGACAGGGGCGGCCGCCGAGCAGTACTTC.

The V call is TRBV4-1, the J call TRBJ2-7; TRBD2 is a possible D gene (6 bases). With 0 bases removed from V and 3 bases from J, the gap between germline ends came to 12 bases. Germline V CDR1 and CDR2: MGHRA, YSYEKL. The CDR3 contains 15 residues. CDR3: CASSQEYGGIYEQYF. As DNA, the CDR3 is TGCGCCAGCAGCCAAGAGTATGGGGGGATCTACGAGCAGTACTTC.

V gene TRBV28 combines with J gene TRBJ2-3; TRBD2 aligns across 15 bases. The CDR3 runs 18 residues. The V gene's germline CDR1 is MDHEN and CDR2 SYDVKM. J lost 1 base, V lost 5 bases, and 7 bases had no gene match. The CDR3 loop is CASSRGLAGGSGTDTQYF. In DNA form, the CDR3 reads TGTGCCAGCAGTAGAGGACTAGCGGGAGGGTCGGGCACAGATACGCAGTATTTT.

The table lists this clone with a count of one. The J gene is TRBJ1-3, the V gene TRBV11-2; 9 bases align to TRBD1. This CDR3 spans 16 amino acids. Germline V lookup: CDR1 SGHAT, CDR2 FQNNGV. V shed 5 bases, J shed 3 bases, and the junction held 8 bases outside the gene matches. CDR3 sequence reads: CASSPGDRVLGNTIYF. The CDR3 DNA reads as TGTGCCAGCAGCCCAGGGGACAGGGTCCTTGGAAACACCATATATTTT. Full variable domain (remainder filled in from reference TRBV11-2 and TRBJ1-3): EAGVAQSPRYKIIEKRQSVAFWCNPISGHATLYWYQQILGQGPKLLIQFQNNGVVDDSQLPKDRFSAERLKGVDSTLKIQPAKLEDSAVYLCASSPGDRVLGNTIYFGEGSWLTVV.

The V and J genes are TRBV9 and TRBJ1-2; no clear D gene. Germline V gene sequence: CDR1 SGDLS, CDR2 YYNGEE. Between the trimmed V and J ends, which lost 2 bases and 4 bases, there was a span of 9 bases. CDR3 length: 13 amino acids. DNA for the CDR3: TGTGCCAGCAGCGTTTCCGGGGTCTATGGCTACACCTTC. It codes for CASSVSGVYGYTF.